This TCR beta chain derives from a study of response to subunit inactivated influenza vaccine. The sample holds a few counts of this clonotype. Germline CDR1 reads SGHRS; CDR2 reads YFSETQ. V shed 0 bases and J shed 6 bases, with 10 bases lying between them. There are 14 residues in the CDR3. TCRdb reprocessed the RT-PCR reads with MiXCR, giving one entry per CDR3 protein. The repertoire holds around 750,000 distinct CDR3 sequences, with 21% as singletons. V gene TRBV5-1 combines with J gene TRBJ2-1; a weak D match, TRBD2 (6 bases). The receptor's source is a man in his fifties who received an inactivated influenza vaccine. The sample in question was PBMCs from blood, obtained 5 days after vaccination. The CDR3 region has the DNA TGCGCCAGCAGCTTGGGGGACTCAGTCAATGAGCAGTTCTTC. Encoded protein: CASSLGDSVNEQFF.